The source of this T cell receptor beta chain is a study of beta chain features in type 1 diabetes listed by TCRdb under 2018. Broadly, across the study: Mean age, gender distribution, total cell number and subset yield did not differ between patients and healthy donors. Naive and central memory subsets were obtained from all 30 or so donors, but regulatory and stem cell-like memory subsets were isolated from only 8 patients and about 8 healthy donors. The study compared the TCRB repertoires of sorted circulating CD4+ T cell subsets in recently diagnosed type 1 diabetes patients with those in matched healthy donors. Across all samples, around 100 million sorted cells were examined, and cell number per subset correlated strongly with RNA yield.

The germline V gene provides CDR1 MGHDK and CDR2 SYGVNS. Measured from the cysteine to the phenylalanine, the CDR3 is 13 residues long. The kept DNA is CDR3 alone, 39 bases in frame from the first base. V is pruned by 4 bases and J by 2 bases, leaving 1 base of the junction without a gene match. The entire amount of isolated RNA was reverse transcribed using the High Capacity cDNA Reverse Transcription Kit, so the sequenced TCRB transcripts were expressed ones. Naive, central memory and regulatory T cell samples underwent deep immunoSEQ sequencing, averaging around 3.9 million total reads per sample. After sorted cells were lysed in RLT buffer, RNA was extracted with DNase-treated RNeasy Micro or Mini kits, with the choice depending on cell number. Each cell subset was processed separately to prevent cross-contamination, with patient and healthy donor samples processed together. The immunoSEQ multiplex PCR was used to amplify TCRB sequences from cDNA, generating 87-bp fragments that spanned the CDR3 region. Amplicons were sequenced on the Illumina HiSeq platform. Processing in the source paper ran as follows. Synthetic template baselines were used to correct PCR bias computationally, reads within Hamming distance 2 were collapsed, and singletons that could not be merged were discarded. Reads were aligned against IMGT to assign V, D and J genes, CDR3 length and insertions or deletions at six rearrangement sites. Within each subset, clonotype counts were normalized to the number of sorted cells before true diversity and Gini coefficients were calculated with the tcR R package. Repertoire sharing was quantified using the overlap coefficient calculated on TCRB nucleotide sequences. Out-of-frame TCRB sequences from naive cells were analyzed to stand in for the pre-selection repertoire. The clones in this table, taken by TCRdb from immuneACCESS, are in-frame only. Not every clone is retained; where verified, under half of the shortfall comes from an unresolved V gene, and the cause of the rest is unknown. V and J calls and clone size are given by that table; D and trimming were obtained from the DNA. The sample records 600,000 to 700,000 clones, roughly 13% of which are singletons. Of the sample, 0.02% to 0.025% falls within the top ten clones.

Overall study results and their limits: PCR might favor shorter templates, but patient and control samples were amplified and corrected together, so any skew would affect both groups equally. Because small numbers of individuals were included in the HLA sub-analyses, any influence of HLA type on TCRB rearrangement was left unresolved. Naive, central memory and regulatory TCRB repertoires appeared more similar among patients than among healthy donors. At VDJ recombination sites, type 1 diabetes patients had fewer insertions and more deleted nucleotides, which implies abnormalities in thymic rearrangement. Because cDNA was sequenced instead of genomic DNA, activated cells with high expression could be over-represented, although the groups did not differ in activation or CD3 levels. In all four CD4+ subsets, TCRB CDR3 length was moderately but significantly shorter in type 1 diabetes patients.

Each donor gave one peripheral blood draw, approximately 0.11 L on average, collected into heparinised tubes. A BD FACSAria II was used to sort naive, central memory, regulatory and stem cell-like memory CD4+ T cells with a panel that included CD45RO, CCR7, CD25, CD127, CD95 and CD27. Every sorted population had a purity above 95%. PBMCs were isolated immediately by Lymphoprep density gradient centrifugation and stained directly without culture. Samples were stained and sorted in pairs, with one healthy donor and one patient per experiment, so that batch effects were minimized. Note on this clone: This clone's antigen is unknown. One base away there is no much larger clone; base qualities are not given.

Sample: naive CD4+ T cells from blood. The cell subset or site label here, explained by the study, means: true naive CD4+ T cells. This sequence originates from a man aged 18 to 30 with type 1 diabetes. The sequence joins TRBV25-1 to TRBJ2-5; 7 of the junction bases match TRBD2. This receptor carries the CDR3 CASSVGGQETQYF. The nucleotide sequence is TGTGCCAGCAGTGTCGGGGGGCAAGAGACCCAGTACTTC.